The present T cell receptor beta chain was sequenced within a study of blood T cell repertoires in COVID-19. The table came from immunoSEQ multiplex PCR; TCRdb's copy has only in-frame clones and leaves some out. The data show 200,000 to 300,000 clones, with approximately 81% seen just once and 4.2% held by the top ten. Germline V gene data show CDR1 as MDHEN and CDR2 as SYDVKM. The ends lost 6 bases at V and 5 bases at J; junction bases unmatched: 10. CDR3 size: 15 residues. The sequencing input was peripheral blood. The sequence came from a man aged 55 to 70 with acute or convalescent COVID-19. V is TRBV28 and J is TRBJ2-5; 9 nucleotides align to TRBD2. The CDR3 DNA is TGTGCCAGCAGGGTTCCAGCGGGAGGAAGGGAGACCCAGTACTTC. Its translation is CASRVPAGGRETQYF. The variable domain in full, with the rest retrieved from reference TRBV28 and TRBJ2-5, is DVKVTQSSRYLVKRTGEKVFLECVQDMDHENMFWYRQDPGLGLRLIYFSYDVKMKEKGDIPEGYSVSREKKERFSLILESASTNQTSMYLCASRVPAGGRETQYFGPGTRLLVL.